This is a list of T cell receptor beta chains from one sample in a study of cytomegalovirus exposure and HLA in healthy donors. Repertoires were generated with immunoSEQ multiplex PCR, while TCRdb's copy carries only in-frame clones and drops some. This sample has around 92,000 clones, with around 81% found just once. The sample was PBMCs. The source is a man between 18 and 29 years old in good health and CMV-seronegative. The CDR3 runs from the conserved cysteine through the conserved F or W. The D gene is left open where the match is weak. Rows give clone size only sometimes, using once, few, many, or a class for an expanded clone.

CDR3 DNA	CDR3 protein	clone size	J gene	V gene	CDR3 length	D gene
TGTGCCAGTTGGGACAGGGGGCGGACCGGGGAGCTGTTTTTT	CASWDRGRTGELFF	-	TRBJ2-2	TRBV2	14	TRBD1
TGTGCCAGCAGTGAGCAGGGACAAGAGACCCAGTACTTC	CASSEQGQETQYF	once	TRBJ2-5	TRBV6-1	13	-
TGTGCCAGCAGTTTATTTGCAGACTACTATGGCTACACCTTC	CASSLFADYYGYTF	once	TRBJ1-2	TRBV28	14	-
TGTGCCAGCAGCTTGTCTAGCGGGGGGGACAATGAGCAGTTCTTC	CASSLSSGGDNEQFF	-	TRBJ2-1	TRBV5-5	15	TRBD2
TGTGCCAGCTCATTAACCGGGACTAGCGGGGGCCTCACAGATACGCAGTATTTT	CASSLTGTSGGLTDTQYF	-	TRBJ2-3	TRBV18	18	TRBD2
TGTGCCAGTTTTTTCAAGCAGAAGGCGGCATACGAGCAGTACTTC	CASFFKQKAAYEQYF	few	TRBJ2-7	TRBV6-5	15	-
TGTGCCAGCAGTTACCAACAAAAAAACTATGGCTACACCTTC	CASSYQQKNYGYTF	once	TRBJ1-2	TRBV6-6	14	-
TGCGCCAGCAGCTTTAAGGGGGCTGTCATGAACACTGAAGCTTTCTTT	CASSFKGAVMNTEAFF	-	TRBJ1-1	TRBV5-1	16	TRBD1
TGTGCCAGTAGTAACCAGCTGCAGGGGCTCGGACAGCCCCAGCATTTT	CASSNQLQGLGQPQHF	-	TRBJ1-5	TRBV19	16	-
TGTGCCAGCAGCCGAGAGGAGGGTAGAAAGGCTCCAGATACGCAGTATTTT	CASSREEGRKAPDTQYF	-	TRBJ2-3	TRBV7-3	17	-
TGTGCCAGCAGCTGGACCGGGACAGGGGGCGAAAAACTGTTTTTT	CASSWTGTGGEKLFF	-	TRBJ1-4	TRBV11-2	15	TRBD1
TGTGCCAGCAGCTTACCGAGAGGGGGAGTCGATACGCAGTATTTT	CASSLPRGGVDTQYF	-	TRBJ2-3	TRBV11-2	15	-
TGTGCCAGCAGCTTGGATCCGGGGATAAGTGAGCAGTTCTTC	CASSLDPGISEQFF	-	TRBJ2-1	TRBV5-6	14	-
TGTGCCATCAGTGGTTCAGGGGGATACACTGAAGCTTTCTTT	CAISGSGGYTEAFF	-	TRBJ1-1	TRBV10-3	14	TRBD1
TGTGCCAGCAGCTTTCAGGGGGCGTCTTCTAACTATGGCTACACCTTC	CASSFQGASSNYGYTF	once	TRBJ1-2	TRBV7-2	16	TRBD1
TGTGCCTGGAGTGTTCGGGATAATCAGCCCCAGCATTTT	CAWSVRDNQPQHF	once	TRBJ1-5	TRBV30	13	-
TGTGCCAGCAGCTTAGAACTAGCGGGGGGGGTTACGCAGTATTTT	CASSLELAGGVTQYF	-	TRBJ2-3	TRBV7-9	15	TRBD2
TGTGCCAGCAGGAGGACAGGGCAAGAAAAACTGTTTTTT	CASRRTGQEKLFF	-	TRBJ1-4	TRBV27	13	TRBD1
TGCGCCAGCAGCCCATCTCGGGCAGGGGGGACCACTGAAGCTTTCTTT	CASSPSRAGGTTEAFF	-	TRBJ1-1	TRBV4-1	16	TRBD1
TGTGCCAGCAGCTCCTTGACAGGGAAGTTTGGCTACACCTTC	CASSSLTGKFGYTF	-	TRBJ1-2	TRBV5-4	14	TRBD1
TGTGCCAGCTCACCCAGGACAGGGGAGGACAATTCACCCCTCCACTTT	CASSPRTGEDNSPLHF	-	TRBJ1-6	TRBV18	16	TRBD1
TGCGCCAGCAGTGAAGGAAGTGGTAGCGGGGGGGCCGGAGATACGCAGTATTTT	CASSEGSGSGGAGDTQYF	-	TRBJ2-3	TRBV10-1	18	TRBD2
TGTGCCAGCAGCTTGGGGGGGGATAATTCACCCCTCCACTTT	CASSLGGDNSPLHF	-	TRBJ1-6	TRBV11-3	14	-
TGTGCCAGCAGTGAGGGACAAAAATCTGGGGCCAACGTCCTGACTTTC	CASSEGQKSGANVLTF	-	TRBJ2-6	TRBV6-4	16	-
TGTGCCAGCAGCCCGGACAGGGGAAGCAATCAGCCCCAGCATTTT	CASSPDRGSNQPQHF	-	TRBJ1-5	TRBV7-2	15	TRBD1
TGCGCCAGCAGCTTGTCACCAGTTCAAGAGACCCAGTACTTC	CASSLSPVQETQYF	-	TRBJ2-5	TRBV5-1	14	-
TGTGCCAGCAAATACACAGGGGGGAACACTGAAGCTTTCTTT	CASKYTGGNTEAFF	-	TRBJ1-1	TRBV2	14	TRBD1
TGCGCCAGCAGCCCCGGGACAGGGAACCAAGAGACCCAGTACTTC	CASSPGTGNQETQYF	once	TRBJ2-5	TRBV5-1	15	TRBD1
TGTGCCAGCAGCTTGGCCTCGGACAGGGCTTCCTACGAGCAGTACTTC	CASSLASDRASYEQYF	-	TRBJ2-7	TRBV5-8	16	TRBD1
TGTGCCAGCAGCTTAAGCCCTGATAGGGGTGGCTACACCTTC	CASSLSPDRGGYTF	-	TRBJ1-2	TRBV11-2	14	-
TGTGCCAGCAGACCTAAGTACAGGGTAGGGTTGATGAACACTGAAGCTTTCTTT	CASRPKYRVGLMNTEAFF	-	TRBJ1-1	TRBV7-9	18	-
TGTGCCACCAGCAGAGATCATGGAGAAGCTAACTATGGCTACACCTTC	CATSRDHGEANYGYTF	-	TRBJ1-2	TRBV15	16	-
TGTGCCAGCTCACCAGGGACAAGCTCCTACAATGAGCAGTTCTTC	CASSPGTSSYNEQFF	-	TRBJ2-1	TRBV18	15	-
TGTGCCAGCAGTCGTTCTGGGGGGGGACGGCGTCAGCCCCAGCATTTT	CASSRSGGGRRQPQHF	once	TRBJ1-5	TRBV2	16	-